This TCR beta chain was retrieved from a study of patients and donors after allogeneic stem cell transplantation. In germline, CDR1 is MDHEN, CDR2 SYDVKM. This CDR3 is 15 amino acids long. V was pared by 3 bases and J by 0 bases, with 1 base of the junction left unmatched. TCRdb itself ran the RT-PCR reads through MiXCR, one entry per CDR3 protein. The data contain 90,000 to 120,000 distinct CDR3 sequences, approximately 40% of them singletons. This receptor was obtained from a human donor who was either an allogeneic HSCT recipient or a stem cell or donor lymphocyte infusion donor (not recorded which). It is not recorded whose cells these are; they may come from a transplant donor. Sequencing used blood, either unsorted or a sorted T cell fraction (not recorded which). The gene calls are TRBV28 and TRBJ2-2; TRBD1 matches 7 bases. The CDR3: CASSLGTANTGELFF. The CDR3 coding sequence is TGTGCCAGCAGTTTGGGGACAGCGAACACCGGGGAGCTGTTTTTT.